The T cell receptor (beta chain) described here comes from a study of T-cell memory formation after mild COVID-19. CDR3 length equals 15 residues. V lost 4 bases and J 0 bases, leaving 13 bases between the germline ends. CDR1 is SGHRS and CDR2 is YFSETQ in the germline V gene. A 5'RACE reaction primed in the constant segment made cDNA libraries of TCR alpha and TCR beta, and these carried sample barcodes and UMIs. TCRdb fed the 5' RACE reads into MiXCR, producing one record per CDR3 protein. The sample includes about 320,000 distinct CDR3 sequences, approximately 15% of them seen just once. This clonotype was observed a few times.

The TCR comes from a man younger than 30 who had mild COVID-19 (a few samples of this study predate the infection). Cell type and time point are not known. The chain combines TRBV5-1 with TRBJ1-2; D uncertain. The specimen sequenced was PBMCs or a T cell subset sorted from them (not recorded which). CDR3 sequence (DNA): TGCGCCAGCAGCACCAACTACGTCACTAACTATGGCTACACCTTC. Protein sequence: CASSTNYVTNYGYTF.